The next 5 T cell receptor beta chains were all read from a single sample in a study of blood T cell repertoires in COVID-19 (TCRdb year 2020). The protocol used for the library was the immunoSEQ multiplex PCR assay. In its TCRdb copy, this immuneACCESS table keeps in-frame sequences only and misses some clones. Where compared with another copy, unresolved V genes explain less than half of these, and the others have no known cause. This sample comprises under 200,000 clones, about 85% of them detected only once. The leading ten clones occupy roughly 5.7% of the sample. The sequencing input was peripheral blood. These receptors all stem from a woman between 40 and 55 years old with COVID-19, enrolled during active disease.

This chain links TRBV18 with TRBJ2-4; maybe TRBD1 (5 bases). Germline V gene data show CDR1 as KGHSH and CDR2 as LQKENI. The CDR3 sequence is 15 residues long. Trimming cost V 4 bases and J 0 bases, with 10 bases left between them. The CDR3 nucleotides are TGTGCCAGCTCACTTGACAGTATAGCCAAAAACATTCAGTACTTC. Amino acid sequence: CASSLDSIAKNIQYF. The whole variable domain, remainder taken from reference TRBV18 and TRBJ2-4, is NAGVMQNPRHLVRRRGQEARLRCSPMKGHSHVYWYRQLPEEGLKFMVYLQKENIIDESGMPKERFSAEFPKEGPSILRIQQVVRGDSAAYFCASSLDSIAKNIQYFGAGTRLSVL.

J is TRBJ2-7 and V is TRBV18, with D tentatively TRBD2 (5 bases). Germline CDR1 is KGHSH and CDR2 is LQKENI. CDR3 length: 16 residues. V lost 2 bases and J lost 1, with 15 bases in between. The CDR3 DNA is TGTGCCAGCTCACCATATCTAACTAGTGGATCCTACGAGCAGTACTTC. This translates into CASSPYLTSGSYEQYF.

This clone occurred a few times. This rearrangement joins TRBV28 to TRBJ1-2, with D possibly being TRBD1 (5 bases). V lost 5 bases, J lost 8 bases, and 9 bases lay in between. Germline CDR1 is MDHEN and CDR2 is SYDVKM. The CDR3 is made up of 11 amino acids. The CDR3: CASSRNRGYTF. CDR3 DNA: TGTGCCAGCAGTCGTAACAGGGGCTACACCTTC.

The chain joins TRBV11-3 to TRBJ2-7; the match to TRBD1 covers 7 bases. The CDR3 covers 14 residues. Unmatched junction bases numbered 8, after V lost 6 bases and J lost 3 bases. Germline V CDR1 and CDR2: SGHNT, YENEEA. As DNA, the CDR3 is TGTGCCAGCAGTTACGACAGGGACGGCTACGAGCAGTACTTC. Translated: CASSYDRDGYEQYF.

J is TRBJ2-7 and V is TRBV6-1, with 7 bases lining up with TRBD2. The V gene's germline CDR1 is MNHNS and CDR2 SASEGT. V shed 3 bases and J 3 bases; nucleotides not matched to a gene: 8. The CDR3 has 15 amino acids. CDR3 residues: CASSEIASGYYEQYF. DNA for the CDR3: TGTGCCAGCAGTGAGATCGCTAGCGGATACTACGAGCAGTACTTC.